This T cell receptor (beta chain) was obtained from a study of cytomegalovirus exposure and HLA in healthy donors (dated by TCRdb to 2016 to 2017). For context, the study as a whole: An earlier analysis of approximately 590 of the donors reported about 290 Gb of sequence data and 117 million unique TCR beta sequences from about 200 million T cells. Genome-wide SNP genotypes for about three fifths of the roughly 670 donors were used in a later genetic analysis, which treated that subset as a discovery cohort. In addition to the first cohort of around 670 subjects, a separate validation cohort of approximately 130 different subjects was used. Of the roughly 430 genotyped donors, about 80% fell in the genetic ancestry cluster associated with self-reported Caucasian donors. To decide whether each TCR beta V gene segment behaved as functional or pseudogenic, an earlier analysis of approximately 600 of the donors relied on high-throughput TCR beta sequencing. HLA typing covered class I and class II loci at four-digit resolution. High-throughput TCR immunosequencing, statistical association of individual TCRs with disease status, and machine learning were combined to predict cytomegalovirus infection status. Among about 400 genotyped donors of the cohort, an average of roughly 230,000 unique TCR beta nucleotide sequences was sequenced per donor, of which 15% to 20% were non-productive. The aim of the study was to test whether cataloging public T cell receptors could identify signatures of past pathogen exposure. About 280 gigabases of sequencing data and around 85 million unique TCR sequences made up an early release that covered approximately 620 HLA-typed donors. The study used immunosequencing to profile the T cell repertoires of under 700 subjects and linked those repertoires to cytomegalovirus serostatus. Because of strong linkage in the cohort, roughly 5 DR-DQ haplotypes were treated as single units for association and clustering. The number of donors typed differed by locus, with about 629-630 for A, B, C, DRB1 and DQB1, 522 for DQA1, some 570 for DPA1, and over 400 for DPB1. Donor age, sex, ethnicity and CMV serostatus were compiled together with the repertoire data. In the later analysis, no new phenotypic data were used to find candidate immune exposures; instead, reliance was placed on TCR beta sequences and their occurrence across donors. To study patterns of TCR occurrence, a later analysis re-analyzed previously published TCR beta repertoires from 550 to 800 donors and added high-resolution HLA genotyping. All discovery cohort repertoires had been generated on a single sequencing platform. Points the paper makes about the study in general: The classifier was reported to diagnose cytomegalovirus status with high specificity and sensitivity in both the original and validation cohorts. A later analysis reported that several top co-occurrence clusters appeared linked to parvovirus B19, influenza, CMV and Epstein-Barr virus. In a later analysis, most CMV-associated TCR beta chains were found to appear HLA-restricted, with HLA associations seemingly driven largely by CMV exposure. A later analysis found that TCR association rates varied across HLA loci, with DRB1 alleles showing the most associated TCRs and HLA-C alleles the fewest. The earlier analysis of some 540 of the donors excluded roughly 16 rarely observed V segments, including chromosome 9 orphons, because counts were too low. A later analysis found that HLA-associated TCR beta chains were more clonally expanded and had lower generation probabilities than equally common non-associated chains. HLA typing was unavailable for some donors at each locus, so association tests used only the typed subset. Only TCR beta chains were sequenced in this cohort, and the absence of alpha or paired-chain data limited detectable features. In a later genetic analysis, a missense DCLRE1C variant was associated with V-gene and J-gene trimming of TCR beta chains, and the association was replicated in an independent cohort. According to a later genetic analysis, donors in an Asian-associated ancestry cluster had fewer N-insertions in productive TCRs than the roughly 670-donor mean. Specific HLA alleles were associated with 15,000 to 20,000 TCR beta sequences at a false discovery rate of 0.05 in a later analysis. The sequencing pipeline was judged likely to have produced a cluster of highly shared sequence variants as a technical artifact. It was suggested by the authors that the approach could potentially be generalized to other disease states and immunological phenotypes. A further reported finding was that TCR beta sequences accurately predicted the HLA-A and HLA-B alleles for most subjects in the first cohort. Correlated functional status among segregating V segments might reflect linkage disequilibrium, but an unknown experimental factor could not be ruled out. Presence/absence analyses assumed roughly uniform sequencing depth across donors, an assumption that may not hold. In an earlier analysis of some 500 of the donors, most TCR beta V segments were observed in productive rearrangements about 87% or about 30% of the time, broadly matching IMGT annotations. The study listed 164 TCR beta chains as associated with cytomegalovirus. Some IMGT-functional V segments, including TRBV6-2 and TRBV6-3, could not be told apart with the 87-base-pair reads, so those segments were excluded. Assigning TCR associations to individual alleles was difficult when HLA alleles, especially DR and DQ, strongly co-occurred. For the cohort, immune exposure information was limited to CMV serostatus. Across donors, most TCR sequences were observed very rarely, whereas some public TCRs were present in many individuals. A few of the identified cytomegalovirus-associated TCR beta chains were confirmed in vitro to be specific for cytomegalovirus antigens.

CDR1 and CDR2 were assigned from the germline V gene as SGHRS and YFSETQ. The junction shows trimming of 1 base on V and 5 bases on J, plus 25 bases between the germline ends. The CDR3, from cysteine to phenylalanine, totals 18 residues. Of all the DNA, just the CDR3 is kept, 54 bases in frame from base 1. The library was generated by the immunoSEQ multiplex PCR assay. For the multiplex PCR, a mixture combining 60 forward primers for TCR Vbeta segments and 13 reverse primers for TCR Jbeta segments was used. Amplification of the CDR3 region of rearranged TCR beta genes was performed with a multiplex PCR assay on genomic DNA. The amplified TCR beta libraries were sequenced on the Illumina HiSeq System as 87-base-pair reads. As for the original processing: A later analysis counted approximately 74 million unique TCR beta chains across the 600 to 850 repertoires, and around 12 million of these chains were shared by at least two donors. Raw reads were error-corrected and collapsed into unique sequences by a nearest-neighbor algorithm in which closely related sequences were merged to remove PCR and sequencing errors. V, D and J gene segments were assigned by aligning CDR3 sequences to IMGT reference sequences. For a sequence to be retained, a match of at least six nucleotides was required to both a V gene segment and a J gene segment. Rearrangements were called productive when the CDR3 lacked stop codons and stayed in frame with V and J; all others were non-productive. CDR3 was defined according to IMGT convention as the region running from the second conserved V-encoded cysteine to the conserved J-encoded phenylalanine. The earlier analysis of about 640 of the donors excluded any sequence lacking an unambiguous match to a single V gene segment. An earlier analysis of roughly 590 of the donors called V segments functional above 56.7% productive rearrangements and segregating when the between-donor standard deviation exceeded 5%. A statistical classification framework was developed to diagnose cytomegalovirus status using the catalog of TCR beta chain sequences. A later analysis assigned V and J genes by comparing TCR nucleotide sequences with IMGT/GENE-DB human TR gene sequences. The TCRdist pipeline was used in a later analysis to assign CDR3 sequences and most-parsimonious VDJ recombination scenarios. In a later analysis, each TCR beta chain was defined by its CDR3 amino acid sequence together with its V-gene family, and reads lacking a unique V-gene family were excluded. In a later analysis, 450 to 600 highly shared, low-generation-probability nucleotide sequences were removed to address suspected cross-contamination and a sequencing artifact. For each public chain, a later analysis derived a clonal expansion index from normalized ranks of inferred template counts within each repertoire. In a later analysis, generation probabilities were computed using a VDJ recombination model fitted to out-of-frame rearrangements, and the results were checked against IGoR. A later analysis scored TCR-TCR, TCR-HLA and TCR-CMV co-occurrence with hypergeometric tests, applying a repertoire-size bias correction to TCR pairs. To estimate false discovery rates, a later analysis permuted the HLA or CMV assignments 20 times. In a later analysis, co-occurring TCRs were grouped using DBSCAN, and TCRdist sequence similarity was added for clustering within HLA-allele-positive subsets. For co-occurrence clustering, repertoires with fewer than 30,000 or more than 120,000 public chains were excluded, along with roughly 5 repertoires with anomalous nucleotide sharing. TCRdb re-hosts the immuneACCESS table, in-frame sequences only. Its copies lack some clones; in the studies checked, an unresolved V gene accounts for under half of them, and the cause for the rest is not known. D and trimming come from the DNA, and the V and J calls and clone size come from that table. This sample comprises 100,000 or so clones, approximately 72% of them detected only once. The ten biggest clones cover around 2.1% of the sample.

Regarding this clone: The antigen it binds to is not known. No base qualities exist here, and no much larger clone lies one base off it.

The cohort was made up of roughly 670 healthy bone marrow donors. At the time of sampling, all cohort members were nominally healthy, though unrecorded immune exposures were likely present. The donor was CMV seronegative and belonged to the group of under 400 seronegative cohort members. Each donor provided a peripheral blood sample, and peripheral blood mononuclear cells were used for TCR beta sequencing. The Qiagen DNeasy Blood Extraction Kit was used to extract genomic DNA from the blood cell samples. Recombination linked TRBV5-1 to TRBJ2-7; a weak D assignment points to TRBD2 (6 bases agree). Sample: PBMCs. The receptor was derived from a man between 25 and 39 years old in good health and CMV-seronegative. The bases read TGCGCCAGCAGCTTGCCGATCCTCTATGGAGGGGTGGGGGACGAGCAGTACTTC. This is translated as CASSLPILYGGVGDEQYF. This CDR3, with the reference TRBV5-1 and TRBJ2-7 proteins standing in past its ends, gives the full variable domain KAGVTQTPRYLIKTRGQQVTLSCSPISGHRSVSWYQQTPGQGLQFLFEYFSETQRNKGNFPGRFSGRQFSNSRSEMNVSTLELGDSALYLCASSLPILYGGVGDEQYFGPGTRLTVT.